Below are 11 T cell receptor beta chains sequenced from a single sample in a study of T cell repertoires in aging, cancer and after chemotherapy. Amplification of TCR beta used genomic DNA extracted from peripheral blood. Rearranged V-D-J TRB sequences were amplified with a mixed TRB-A/B primer pool. One entry per CDR3 protein, called by TCRdb with MiXCR from the multiplex PCR reads. Counted here are over 10,000 distinct CDR3 sequences, approximately 22% occurring once; the ten biggest clones make up less than 7.5%. What was sequenced was blood. These receptors originate from a human donor in good health.

This clonotype showed up just a few times. V is TRBV7-9 and J is TRBJ1-5; D not resolved. This CDR3 has 13 residues. Trimming removed 3 bases at V and 4 bases at J, with 7 bases between. Germline CDR1 reads SEHNR; CDR2 reads FQNEAQ (reference sequence). Written as DNA, the CDR3 is TGTGCCAGCAGCTTGCGACCAAATCAGCCCCAGCATTTT. Protein product: CASSLRPNQPQHF.

The V gene is TRBV6-1, the J gene TRBJ2-7; 12 nucleotides align to TRBD1. Germline values: CDR1 MNHNS, CDR2 SASEGT. The ends lost 7 bases at V and 4 bases at J; junction bases unmatched: 5. The CDR3 consists of 14 residues. CDR3 nucleotide sequence: TGTGCCAGCACTCCGGGACAGGGGGCGTACGAGCAGTACTTC. Translation gives CASTPGQGAYEQYF.

This clonotype was recorded a few times. V and J are TRBV7-9 and TRBJ2-3; 9 bases fit TRBD1. Unmatched junction bases numbered 16, after V lost 6 bases and J lost 6 bases. Germline CDR1 is SEHNR and CDR2 is FQNEAQ (reference sequence). The CDR3 has 17 amino acids. The CDR3 spells CASRPVRTGVKGDTQYF. CDR3 nucleotides: TGTGCCAGCAGGCCTGTCCGGACAGGGGTGAAAGGGGATACGCAGTATTTT.

This clonotype showed up many times. The rearrangement links TRBV29-1 to TRBJ2-5; 9 bases are a match to TRBD2. Germline V lookup: CDR1 SQVTM, CDR2 ANQGSEA. The CDR3 spans 15 residues. With V trimmed by 3 bases and J by 0 bases, 5 bases remained unmatched. In DNA, the CDR3 is TGCAGCGTTGAGGGGCGGGGGGGGTACCAAGAGACCCAGTACTTC. This gives the protein CSVEGRGGYQETQYF.

This clonotype turned up a few times. The chain carries TRBV20-1 and TRBJ2-5; D call uncertain. Germline lookup yields CDR1 DFQATT and CDR2 SNEGSKA (reference sequence). The V and J ends lost 2 bases and 1 base respectively, with 11 bases between them. There are 14 residues in the CDR3. The DNA of the CDR3 is TGCAGTGCTAGAAGAACACCGCTCCAAGAGACCCAGTACTTC. Protein: CSARRTPLQETQYF.

This clonotype has only a few counts. The chain links TRBV24-1 to TRBJ2-7; the match to TRBD1 covers 9 bases. Germline CDR1 reads KGHDR; CDR2 reads SFDVKD. Trimming took 3 bases from V and 2 from J; bases not matched to a gene: 4. This CDR3 contains 15 residues. CDR3 protein: CATSDPDRGAYEQYF. CDR3 DNA sequence: TGTGCCACCAGTGATCCGGACAGGGGCGCCTACGAGCAGTACTTC.

With respect to this clonotype: The CDR3 does not close with the conserved phenylalanine or tryptophan, likely indicating a read error. V and J are TRBV18 and TRBJ1-4; possibly TRBD1 for D (6 bases). From germline, CDR1 is KGHSH and CDR2 LQKENI. The CDR3 is 14 amino acids. The V gene lost 7 bases and the J gene lost 8 bases, with 17 bases spanning the gap. The CDR3 bases are TGTGCCAGCTGTCGGGCACAGGGCGGAGAAAAACTGTTTTTA. Translated: CASCRAQGGEKLFL.

This chain joins TRBV5-4 and TRBJ1-1; D remains unclear. The length of the CDR3 is 14 residues. V gave up 0 bases and J gave up 1 base, with 7 bases separating them. Germline V gives CDR1 SGHNT, CDR2 YYREEE (reference sequence). The CDR3 sequence: CASSLERANTEAFF. CDR3 DNA: TGTGCCAGCAGCTTGGAAAGGGCGAACACTGAAGCTTTCTTT.

As for this clonotype: A junction end diverges from the germline sequence, so it may reflect a read error. V gene TRBV7-2 combines with J gene TRBJ2-7, with a possible D match to TRBD2 (5 bases). The last part of the DNA fits TRBJ2-1 better; the J call may be wrong. The CDR3 is 15 amino acids. CDR1 and CDR2 (germline): SGHTA, FQGNSA. The DNA for the CDR3 is TGTGCCAGAAGCTTAGGAGGAGTATCTTACAATGAGCAGTTCTTC. This encodes CARSLGGVSYNEQFF.

This clonotype has more than one count but fewer than ten. A junction boundary mismatches the germline segment, possibly from a read error. V is TRBV6-1 and J is TRBJ1-1; TRBD1 is a possible D gene (5 bases). The CDR3 runs 15 residues. From germline, CDR1 is MNHNS and CDR2 SASEGT. The CDR3 reads CASSPERGPETEAFF. The CDR3 DNA follows: TGCGCCAGCAGCCCAGAGAGGGGCCCGGAGACTGAAGCTTTCTTT.

V and J are TRBV20-1 and TRBJ1-3; D perhaps matches TRBD1 (5 bases). Deletions cut 4 bases from V and 2 bases from J, with 6 bases between. The CDR3 sequence is 12 residues long. CDR1 is DFQATT and CDR2 is SNEGSKA in the germline V gene (reference sequence). Here the CDR3 reads CSATGPGNTIYF. The DNA for the CDR3 is TGCAGTGCTACGGGGCCTGGAAACACCATATATTTT.